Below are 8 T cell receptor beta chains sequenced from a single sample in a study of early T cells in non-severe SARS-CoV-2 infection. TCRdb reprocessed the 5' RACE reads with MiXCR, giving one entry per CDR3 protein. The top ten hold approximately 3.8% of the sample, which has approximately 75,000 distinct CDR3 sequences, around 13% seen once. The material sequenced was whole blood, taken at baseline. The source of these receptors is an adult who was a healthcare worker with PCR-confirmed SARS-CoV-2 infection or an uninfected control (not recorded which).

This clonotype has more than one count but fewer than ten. The CDR3 nucleotides read TGCGCCTGCGACAGGGGGCCCGATCAGCCCCAGCATTTT. It translates to CACDRGPDQPQHF. The chain has TRBV10-2 and TRBJ1-5; 10 bases agree with TRBD1. This CDR3 has 13 residues. The trim removed 11 bases at V and 5 bases at J, leaving 6 bases unmatched. Germline assignment: CDR1 WSHSY and CDR2 SAAADI.

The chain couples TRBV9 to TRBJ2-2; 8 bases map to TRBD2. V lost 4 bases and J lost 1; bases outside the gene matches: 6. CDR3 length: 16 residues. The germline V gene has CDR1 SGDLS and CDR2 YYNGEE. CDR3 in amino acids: CASSTRTSRNTGELFF. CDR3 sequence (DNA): TGTGCCAGCAGCACCCGGACTAGCAGGAACACCGGGGAGCTGTTTTTT.

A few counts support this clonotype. This CDR3 reads CAWSTSGTSGIYEQYF. CDR3 sequence (DNA): TGTGCCTGGAGTACATCCGGGACTAGCGGGATCTACGAGCAGTACTTC. J is TRBJ2-7 and V is TRBV30, with 13 bases lining up with TRBD2. This CDR3 spans 16 amino acids. V shed 2 bases, J shed 3 bases, and the junction held 7 bases outside the gene matches. The germline V gene encodes CDR1 GTSNPN and CDR2 SVGIG (reference sequence). Using reference TRBV30 and TRBJ2-7 for the parts outside the CDR3, the full variable domain is SQTIHQWPATLVQPVGSPLSLECTVEGTSNPNLYWYRQAAGRGLQLLFYSVGIGQISSEVPQNLSASRPQDRQFILSSKKLLLSDSGFYLCAWSTSGTSGIYEQYFGPGTRLTVT.

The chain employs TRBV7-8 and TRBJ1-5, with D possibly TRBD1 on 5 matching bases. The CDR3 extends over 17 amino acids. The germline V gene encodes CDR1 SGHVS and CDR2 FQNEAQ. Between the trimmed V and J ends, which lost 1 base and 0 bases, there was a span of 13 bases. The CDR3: CASSLEEGRFSNQPQHF. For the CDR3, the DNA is TGTGCCAGCAGCTTAGAGGAGGGGAGATTTAGCAATCAGCCCCAGCATTTT.

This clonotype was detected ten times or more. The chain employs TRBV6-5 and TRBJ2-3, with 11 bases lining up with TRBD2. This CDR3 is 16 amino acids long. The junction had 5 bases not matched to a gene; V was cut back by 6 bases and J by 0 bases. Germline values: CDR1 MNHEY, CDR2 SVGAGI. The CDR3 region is CASSASGRPSTDTQYF. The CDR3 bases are TGTGCCAGCAGCGCTAGCGGGAGGCCTAGCACAGATACGCAGTATTTT.

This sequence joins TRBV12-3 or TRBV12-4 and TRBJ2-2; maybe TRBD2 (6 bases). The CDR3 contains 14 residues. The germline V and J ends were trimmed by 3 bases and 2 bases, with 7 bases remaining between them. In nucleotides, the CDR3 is TGTGCCAGCAGTTTGCGGGGAAACACCGGGGAGCTGTTTTTT. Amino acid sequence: CASSLRGNTGELFF.

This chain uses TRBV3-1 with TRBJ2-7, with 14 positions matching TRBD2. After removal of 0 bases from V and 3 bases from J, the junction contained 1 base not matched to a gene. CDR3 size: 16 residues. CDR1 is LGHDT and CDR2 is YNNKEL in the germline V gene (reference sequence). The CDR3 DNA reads TGTGCCAGCAGCCAAGATGGGACTAGCGGGAGCTACGAGCAGTACTTC. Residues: CASSQDGTSGSYEQYF.

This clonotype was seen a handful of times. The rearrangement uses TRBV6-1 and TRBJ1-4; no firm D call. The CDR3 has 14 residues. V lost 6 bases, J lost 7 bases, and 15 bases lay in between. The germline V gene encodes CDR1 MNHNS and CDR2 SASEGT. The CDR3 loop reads CASSKGMPPEKLFF. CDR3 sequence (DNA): TGTGCCAGCAGCAAGGGAATGCCCCCTGAAAAACTGTTTTTT.